One sample yielded the 19 T cell receptor beta chains listed below, sequenced in a study of blood T cell repertoires in COVID-19. Profiled with immunoSEQ multiplex PCR; TCRdb holds only in-frame clones, not every one. The sample includes fewer than 350,000 clones, over 75% of them seen just once. The material sequenced was peripheral blood. These receptors all stem from a woman between 25 and 40 years old with COVID-19, enrolled during active disease.

This rearrangement joins TRBV27 to TRBJ2-2, with TRBD1 matching over 9 bases. The CDR3 is 16 residues long. The ends lost 5 bases at V and 5 bases at J; junction bases unmatched: 9. Germline CDR1 is MNHEY and CDR2 is SMNVEV (reference sequence). The CDR3: CASSIITGTGTGELFF. CDR3 nucleotide sequence: TGTGCCAGCAGTATAATCACCGGGACAGGGACCGGGGAGCTGTTTTTT.

The chain recombines TRBV19 with TRBJ1-1; perhaps TRBD1 as D (5 bases). V lost 5 bases and J lost 1, with 11 bases in between. The CDR3 length is 14 residues. The germline V gene encodes CDR1 LNHDA and CDR2 SQIVND (reference sequence). The CDR3 sequence: CASSLLDTNTEAFF. The CDR3 DNA sequence: TGTGCCAGTAGTCTACTGGACACGAACACTGAAGCTTTCTTT.

V and J are TRBV6-5 and TRBJ2-2; 7 bases map to TRBD1. V dropped 6 bases and J dropped 2; count of bases not matched to a gene: 3. Germline V CDR1 and CDR2: MNHEY, SVGAGI. This CDR3 spans 14 amino acids. The CDR3 sequence is CASRGTVNTGELFF. DNA for the CDR3: TGTGCCAGCAGGGGGACAGTTAACACCGGGGAGCTGTTTTTT.

This clone has just one count. This chain joins TRBV2 and TRBJ2-7; TRBD2 matches 10 bases. Germline V gives CDR1 SNHLY, CDR2 FYNNEI. The V segment lost 5 bases and the J segment 6 bases; nucleotides outside the gene matches: 1. There are 12 residues in the CDR3. This CDR3 reads CASSSGRGEQYF. Written as DNA, the CDR3 is TGTGCCAGCAGTAGCGGGAGGGGCGAGCAGTACTTC.

The chain employs TRBV5-1 and TRBJ1-1; D unclear. V was shortened by 3 bases and J by 0 bases, with 15 bases between the two germline ends. CDR1 is SGHRS, CDR2 YFSETQ, per germline. The CDR3 is 16 amino acids. CDR3 coding DNA: TGCGCCAGCAGCTACGGACTGACTCCTATGAACACTGAAGCTTTCTTT. This sequence encodes CASSYGLTPMNTEAFF.

The chain links TRBV20-1 to TRBJ2-5, with D unclear. This CDR3 region has 10 residues. V dropped 5 bases and J dropped 2 bases, with 3 bases sitting between them. The V gene's germline CDR1 is DFQATT and CDR2 SNEGSKA (reference sequence). DNA of the CDR3: TGCAGTGCTCCACAAGAGACCCAGTACTTC. Amino acid sequence: CSAPQETQYF.

The J gene is TRBJ2-2, the V gene TRBV12-5; D not certain. Trimming took off 2 bases at V and 2 bases at J, with 12 bases between the two ends. CDR3 length equals 16 residues. CDR1 and CDR2 from the germline V gene are LGHNT and FRNRAP. CDR3: CASGLNPGRNTGELFF. The DNA of the CDR3 is TGTGCTAGTGGTTTGAACCCGGGTAGAAACACCGGGGAGCTGTTTTTT.

This clone was observed once. The J gene is TRBJ2-1, the V gene TRBV27, with a weak D call TRBD2 (6 bases). V was shortened by 5 bases and J by 4 bases, with 15 bases between the two germline ends. This CDR3 region has 15 residues. From germline, CDR1 is MNHEY and CDR2 SMNVEV (reference sequence). The CDR3 sequence is CASSIASGPYNEQFF. CDR3 DNA: TGTGCCAGCAGTATTGCCAGCGGGCCTTACAATGAGCAGTTCTTC.

A remark on this clone: This CDR3 is also generated by other DNA sequences in the sample. The chain joins TRBV29-1 to TRBJ1-5; D unresolved. Trimming took off 4 bases at V and 0 bases at J, with 4 bases between the two ends. Germline V gene data show CDR1 as SQVTM and CDR2 as ANQGSEA. The CDR3 length is 12 residues. The CDR3 sequence is CSVAGSNQPQHF. CDR3 sequence (DNA): TGCAGCGTTGCCGGTAGCAATCAGCCCCAGCATTTT. The full variable domain, its missing parts supplied by reference TRBV29-1 and TRBJ1-5, is SAVISQKPSRDICQRGTSLTIQCQVDSQVTMMFWYRQQPGQSLTLIATANQGSEATYESGFVIDKFPISRPNLTFSTLTVSNMSPEDSSIYLCSVAGSNQPQHFGDGTRLSIL.

This clone showed up just once. V usage is TRBV5-8 and J usage is TRBJ1-5; no clear D gene. Trimming removed 5 bases from V and 4 bases from J, with 4 bases in between. The CDR3 has 11 residues. Germline loops: CDR1 SGHTS, CDR2 YDEGEE. The CDR3 is CASSTNQPQHF. The CDR3 bases are TGTGCCAGCAGTACTAATCAGCCCCAGCATTTT.

Turning to this clone: The sample carries other DNA sequences with the same CDR3. This rearrangement joins TRBV6-5 to TRBJ1-1; D uncertain. This CDR3 has 14 amino acids. V shed 0 bases and J shed 0 bases, with 5 bases lying between them. CDR1 and CDR2 from the germline V gene are MNHEY and SVGAGI. DNA of the CDR3: TGTGCCAGCAGTTACTCGCGGTTGAACACTGAAGCTTTCTTT. Translation: CASSYSRLNTEAFF.

This chain connects TRBV15 to TRBJ2-2, with 11 bases aligning to TRBD2. Per the germline V gene, CDR1 is LNHNV and CDR2 is YYDKDF (reference sequence). This CDR3 has 15 amino acids. V lost 2 bases, J lost 7 bases, and 3 bases stayed unmatched. CDR3 protein: CATSRLAGGIGELFF. The CDR3 DNA reads as TGTGCCACCAGCAGACTAGCGGGAGGAATCGGGGAGCTGTTTTTT.

This chain connects TRBV29-1 to TRBJ2-7; a weak D match, TRBD1 (5 bases). CDR1 SQVTM and CDR2 ANQGSEA come from the germline V gene. The V end was cut by 6 bases, the J end by 3 bases, with 15 bases between. The CDR3 is 13 residues long. CDR3: CSVVLQGYYEQYF. CDR3 coding DNA: TGCAGCGTCGTCTTGCAGGGATACTACGAGCAGTACTTC.

The chain combines TRBV7-9 with TRBJ1-2; possible D gene TRBD1, 6 bases. Germline CDR1 and CDR2: SEHNR and FQNEAQ (reference sequence). CDR3 length equals 15 residues. The germline V and J ends were trimmed by 5 bases and 0 bases, with 13 bases remaining between them. CDR3 coding DNA: TGTGCCAGCAGCCGGGGGGGGCAGCCTAACTATGGCTACACCTTC. Translating it yields CASSRGGQPNYGYTF.

The chain combines TRBV7-9 with TRBJ2-1; a weak D match, TRBD2 (6 bases). This CDR3 region has 15 residues. Germline CDR1 is SEHNR and CDR2 is FQNEAQ (reference sequence). V lost 2 bases to trimming and J lost 0 bases, with 8 bases between them. The CDR3 spells CASSLQAGSYNEQFF. The CDR3 coding sequence is TGTGCCAGCAGCTTACAAGCGGGCTCCTACAATGAGCAGTTCTTC.

Points on this clone: At the DNA level, this CDR3 is encoded by other sequences in the same sample as well. CDR3 sequence: CASTRGSSNTEAFF. The DNA of the CDR3 is TGTGCCAGCACCAGGGGCTCATCGAACACTGAAGCTTTCTTT. The chain has TRBV2 and TRBJ1-1; the D gene is possibly TRBD1 (6 bases). This CDR3 spans 14 amino acids. Looked up from germline, CDR1 is SNHLY and CDR2 is FYNNEI. The germline V and J ends were trimmed by 7 bases and 1 base, with 13 bases remaining between them.

The V gene is TRBV6-5, the J gene TRBJ1-6; 11 nucleotides match TRBD1. CDR1 is MNHEY and CDR2 is SVGAGI in the germline V gene. J gave up 7 bases and V 6 bases, and 5 bases lay outside the gene matches. The CDR3 covers 15 residues. In nucleotides, the CDR3 is TGTGCCAGCAGCCAGGACAGGGGGCTCAATTCACCCCTCCACTTT. It encodes CASSQDRGLNSPLHF.

The gene calls are TRBV9 and TRBJ2-1, with no clear D. Germline assignment: CDR1 SGDLS and CDR2 YYNGEE. Trimming pared 2 bases from V and 0 bases from J, leaving 9 bases between. The CDR3 extends over 15 amino acids. In nucleotides, the CDR3 is TGTGCCAGCAGCGTTGCGACTGTCTCCTACAATGAGCAGTTCTTC. It is translated as CASSVATVSYNEQFF.

V usage is TRBV18 and J usage is TRBJ2-7; D is perhaps TRBD1 (12 bases). The germline CDR1 and CDR2 sequences are KGHSH and LQKENI. V shed 3 bases and J shed 6 bases, with 27 bases lying between them. CDR3 length: 18 residues. The CDR3 bases are TGTGCCAGCTCACCGGGACAGGGGGCTTTAGCGGGAGGGCCCGAGCAGTACTTC. This translates into CASSPGQGALAGGPEQYF.